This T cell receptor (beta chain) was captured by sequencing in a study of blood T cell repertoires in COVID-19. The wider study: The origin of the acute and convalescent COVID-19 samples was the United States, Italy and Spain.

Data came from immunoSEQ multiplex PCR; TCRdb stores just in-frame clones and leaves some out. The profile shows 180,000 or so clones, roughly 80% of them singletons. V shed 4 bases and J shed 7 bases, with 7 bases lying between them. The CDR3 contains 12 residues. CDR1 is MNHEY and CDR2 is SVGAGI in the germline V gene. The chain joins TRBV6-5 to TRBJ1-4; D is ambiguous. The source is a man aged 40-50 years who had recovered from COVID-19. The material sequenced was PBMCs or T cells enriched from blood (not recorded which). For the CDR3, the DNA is TGTGCCAGCAGTTCCCTCCTTGAAAAACTGTTTTTT. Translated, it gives CASSSLLEKLFF.